This TCR beta chain is from a study of blood T cell repertoires in COVID-19. Study at large: COVID-19 samples, acute and convalescent, were from the United States, Italy and Spain.

Germline CDR1 is MGHRA and CDR2 is YSYEKL. V shed 4 bases and J shed 3 bases, with 18 bases lying between them. CDR3 length: 17 residues. Clones were sequenced by immunoSEQ multiplex PCR, and TCRdb holds only the in-frame ones, with some missing. This sample has about 240,000 clones, with roughly 90% found just once. Sequenced: peripheral blood. The rearrangement joins TRBV4-1 to TRBJ1-4, with D possibly matching TRBD1 (5 bases). The clonotype comes from a man in his 60s who had recovered from COVID-19. The CDR3 DNA sequence: TGCGCCAGCAGCCTCATCCTGGGGGGTACGGCTAATGAAAAACTGTTTTTT. Its translation is CASSLILGGTANEKLFF.